This entry features one TCR beta chain sequence. What it binds is not known. Together with a sample-barcoded 5' primer, a J-beta primer mix was included in a second PCR lasting about 6 to 12 cycles. TCRdb ran MiXCR on the 5' RACE reads and lists one entry per CDR3 protein. The sample has about 1,800,000 distinct CDR3 sequences, about 28% seen once. This sample stems from a study of blood T cells in healthy people across ages. The study, taken as a whole, reports: Observed TCR beta diversity showed a strong correlation with the percentage of naive T cells as measured by flow cytometry.

Trimming shortened V by 2 bases and J by 7 bases, and 15 bases separated the two germline ends. CDR1 and CDR2 (germline): MNHNY, SVGAGI (reference sequence). The CDR3 extends over 14 amino acids. Sequenced sample: blood. The clonotype comes from a woman in her twenties or thirties in good health. The J gene is TRBJ2-7, the V gene TRBV6-6; maybe TRBD1 (5 bases). The CDR3 loop is CASSYKTGFVEQYF. The DNA for the CDR3 is TGTGCCAGCAGTTACAAAACAGGTTTCGTGGAGCAGTACTTC.